This T cell receptor beta chain appears in the sequencing data of a study of siplizumab effects on memory and regulatory T cells. Regarding the study as a whole: There appeared to be greater diversity in naive T cells than in memory cells, and naive T cells seemed major contributors to the alloresponse.

In the case of this clone: Its specificity is unknown.

Using immunoSEQ multiplex PCR, the repertoire was profiled, and TCRdb retains in-frame clones only, with some absent. The top ten hold roughly 0.61% of the sample, which has some 100,000 clones, about 93% seen once. The CDR3 sequence is 14 residues long. The ends were cut back, 8 bases at V and 8 bases at J, with 21 bases in the middle. Germline V gene sequence: CDR1 LNHDA, CDR2 SQIVND (reference sequence). The chain recombines TRBV19 with TRBJ2-5, with D hard to call. The material sequenced was Tregs sorted from blood. This receptor was taken from a human donor in good health. The CDR3 coding sequence is TGTGCCAGTTCGCAATTACGGAGAATCGATACCCAGTACTTC. Encoded protein: CASSQLRRIDTQYF.